This record covers a single T cell receptor (beta chain). The data originate from a study of blood T cell repertoires in COVID-19. The CDR3 consists of 17 residues. The germline gives CDR1 SGHKS, CDR2 YYEKEE (reference sequence). J gave up 0 bases and V 4 bases, and 9 bases lay outside the gene matches. The protocol was immunoSEQ multiplex PCR, while the TCRdb copy is restricted to in-frame clones and leaves out a portion. The profile shows under 500,000 clones, around 89% of them singletons. The origin of this receptor is a man younger than 40 who had recovered from COVID-19. The sequenced sample consisted of PBMCs or T cells enriched from blood (not recorded which). The chain combines TRBV5-5 with TRBJ1-1, with TRBD1 matching over 10 bases. CDR3 nucleotide sequence: TGTGCCAGCAGCCCTGGACAGGGGGATCCAATGAACACTGAAGCTTTCTTT. Residues: CASSPGQGDPMNTEAFF.